The 25 T cell receptor beta chains given below trace back to one sample, sequenced in a study of T cell responses to AZD1222 COVID-19 vaccine. Measured with immunoSEQ multiplex PCR; TCRdb has only the in-frame clones, and not every one. The sample has more than 85,000 clones, around 93% seen once. Sequenced here: peripheral blood, sampled on day 0 of AZD1222 vaccination. The receptors come from an adult in good health.

Details on this clone: This CDR3 is also generated by other DNA sequences in the sample. The chain couples TRBV5-1 to TRBJ1-2; D is unclear. The germline gives CDR1 SGHRS, CDR2 YFSETQ. V was pared by 0 bases and J by 6 bases, with 12 bases between. The length of the CDR3 is 14 residues. CDR3 loop: CASSLGRGEDGYTF. CDR3 in DNA: TGCGCCAGCAGCTTGGGGCGGGGAGAGGATGGCTACACCTTC.

J is TRBJ2-2 and V is TRBV12-3 or TRBV12-4, with D possibly being TRBD1 or TRBD2 (5 bases each). The CDR3 is made up of 13 amino acids. Trimming removed 7 bases at V and 4 bases at J, with 10 bases between. In DNA, the CDR3 is TGTGCCAGCACCGGGACCGCCACCGGGGAGCTGTTTTTT. It translates to CASTGTATGELFF.

This clone came up once. The genes are TRBV3-1 (or the pseudogene TRBV3-2) and TRBJ1-1, with a tentative D call TRBD1 (5 bases). Germline lookup yields CDR1 LGHDT and CDR2 YNNKEL (reference sequence). The CDR3 is made up of 13 amino acids. V dropped 4 bases and J dropped 5 bases, with 11 bases sitting between them. CDR3 nucleotides: TGTGCCAGCAGCCCGAGGGACTTGACTGAAGCTTTCTTT. Its translation: CASSPRDLTEAFF.

This chain joins TRBV14 and TRBJ2-2; a possible D gene is TRBD2 (6 bases). This CDR3 has 17 residues. Germline V gene sequence: CDR1 SGHDN, CDR2 FVKESK. V dropped 3 bases and J dropped 1 base, with 15 bases sitting between them. The CDR3 is CASSHLGLSLNTGELFF. CDR3 DNA sequence: TGTGCCAGCAGCCACTTGGGACTTTCCTTGAACACCGGGGAGCTGTTTTTT.

This rearrangement joins TRBV4-2 to TRBJ1-3; D possibly corresponds to TRBD1 (6 bases). Germline V CDR1 and CDR2: LGHNA, YNFKEQ. CDR3 length equals 16 residues. Trimming took 4 bases from V and 0 from J, leaving 13 bases between them. CDR3 region: CASSRRGASSGNTIYF. The CDR3 nucleotides are TGTGCCAGCAGCCGTCGGGGGGCCAGCTCTGGAAACACCATATATTTT.

In DNA form, the CDR3 reads TGCGCCAGCAGCCCGACAGGGCGGATGTCTAACTATGGCTACACCTTC. As protein: CASSPTGRMSNYGYTF. The chain recombines TRBV4-3 with TRBJ1-2; TRBD1 matches 7 bases. This CDR3 contains 16 residues. CDR1 is LGHNA, CDR2 YSLEER, per germline. V lost 4 bases, J lost 0 bases, and 8 bases stayed unmatched.

The CDR3 sequence is CASSHSGTSYNEQFF. The CDR3 DNA is TGTGCCAGCAGCCATTCGGGGACTTCCTACAATGAGCAGTTCTTC. The V and J genes are TRBV7-3 and TRBJ2-1, with D perhaps TRBD2 (6 bases). Trimming took off 5 bases at V and 1 base at J, with 12 bases between the two ends. Germline CDR1 reads SGHTA; CDR2 reads FQGTGA. The CDR3 is 15 amino acids.

This clone appeared once. This chain joins TRBV6-4 and TRBJ1-2, with TRBD1 as a possible D gene (5 bases). Germline CDR1 and CDR2: MRHNA and SNTAGT. V lost 0 bases to trimming and J lost 8 bases, with 13 bases between them. The CDR3 runs 14 residues. The CDR3 loop is CASSDSERGYGYTF. In nucleotides, the CDR3 is TGTGCCAGCAGTGACTCGGAAAGGGGCTACGGCTACACCTTC.

This chain joins TRBV6-5 and TRBJ2-2; either TRBD1 or TRBD2 may fit D (5 bases each). With 6 bases removed from V and 5 bases from J, the gap between germline ends came to 16 bases. Germline loops: CDR1 MNHEY, CDR2 SVGAGI. The CDR3 runs to 15 residues. Here the CDR3 reads CASSRDRGRTGELFF. DNA for the CDR3: TGTGCCAGCAGCCGGGACCGCGGTCGGACCGGGGAGCTGTTTTTT.

The chain carries TRBV15 and TRBJ2-7, with a tentative D call TRBD2 (6 bases). This CDR3 is built from 15 residues. Germline assignment: CDR1 LNHNV and CDR2 YYDKDF (reference sequence). With 0 bases removed from V and 3 bases from J, the gap between germline ends came to 12 bases. The CDR3 DNA reads TGTGCCACCAGCAGAGAGGGGGGTTCGTTCTACGAGCAGTACTTC. It is translated as CATSREGGSFYEQYF.

The chain recombines TRBV5-1 with TRBJ2-5; the D gene is possibly TRBD2 (5 bases). V shed 0 bases and J shed 5 bases, with 14 bases lying between them. Per the germline V gene, CDR1 is SGHRS and CDR2 is YFSETQ. The CDR3 totals 15 residues. The CDR3 DNA follows: TGCGCCAGCAGCTTGGGTGGCGCTTTAGCGGAGACCCAGTACTTC. Residues: CASSLGGALAETQYF.

The rearrangement links TRBV4-3 to TRBJ2-3; D is unclear. The CDR3 sequence is 12 residues long. Per the germline V gene, CDR1 is LGHNA and CDR2 is YSLEER. Trimming took 2 bases from V and 2 from J, leaving 2 bases between them. CDR3 DNA sequence: TGCGCCAGCAGCCAAAACACAGATACGCAGTATTTT. Its translation: CASSQNTDTQYF.

The chain links TRBV5-4 to TRBJ2-2, with 9 nucleotides matching TRBD1. There are 14 residues in the CDR3. V was pared by 7 bases and J by 6 bases, with 7 bases of the junction left unmatched. Germline CDR1 reads SGHNT; CDR2 reads YYREEE (reference sequence). The CDR3 sequence: CASDPGQGAGELFF. The CDR3 nucleotides read TGTGCCAGCGATCCGGGACAGGGTGCCGGGGAGCTGTTTTTT.

The chain combines TRBV7-9 with TRBJ1-6; D possibly corresponds to TRBD1 (6 bases). Trimming removed 9 bases at V and 7 bases at J, with 10 bases between. CDR1 SEHNR and CDR2 FQNEAQ come from the germline V gene (reference sequence). CDR3 length equals 12 residues. The CDR3 sequence: CASQQGNSPLHF. The CDR3 DNA sequence: TGTGCCAGTCAGCAGGGGAATTCACCCCTCCACTTT.

This sequence joins TRBV15 and TRBJ1-2, with 9 nucleotides matching TRBD1. Germline V gene lookup returns CDR1 LNHNV and CDR2 YYDKDF (reference sequence). The CDR3 is 15 amino acids. After removal of 4 bases from V and 3 bases from J, the junction contained 6 bases not matched to a gene. CDR3 DNA: TGTGCCACCAGCAAGAACAGGGGGCGTGACTATGGCTACACCTTC. Protein sequence: CATSKNRGRDYGYTF. Supplemented by reference TRBV15 and TRBJ1-2, the full variable domain reads DAMVIQNPRYQVTQFGKPVTLSCSQTLNHNVMYWYQQKSSQAPKLLFHYYDKDFNNEADTPDNFQSRRPNTSFCFLDIRSPGLGDTAMYLCATSKNRGRDYGYTFGSGTRLTVV.

This clone was detected only a few times. This chain joins TRBV25-1 and TRBJ1-5; TRBD1 aligns across 7 bases. The V and J ends lost 7 bases and 4 bases, in that order; junction bases with no gene match: 7. The CDR3 is 14 residues long. Germline CDR1 and CDR2: MGHDK and SYGVNS. The CDR3 loop is CASTLRDRNQPQHF. In DNA form, the CDR3 reads TGTGCCAGCACTCTTCGGGACAGAAATCAGCCCCAGCATTTT.

This chain uses TRBV5-5 with TRBJ2-3; unclear D gene. This CDR3 contains 13 residues. The germline V and J ends were trimmed by 3 bases and 0 bases, with 5 bases remaining between them. Germline values: CDR1 SGHKS, CDR2 YYEKEE (reference sequence). The CDR3 coding sequence is TGTGCCAGCAGCTGGGCGAGCACAGATACGCAGTATTTT. This codes for CASSWASTDTQYF.

CDR3: CASINRVRTEAFF. CDR3 DNA sequence: TGTGCCAGTATCAACAGGGTTAGGACTGAAGCTTTCTTT. The genes are TRBV19 and TRBJ1-1; TRBD1 might be the D (6 bases). CDR3 length equals 13 residues. V lost 7 bases, J lost 5 bases, and 14 bases lay in between. Germline V gives CDR1 LNHDA, CDR2 SQIVND (reference sequence).

The chain employs TRBV27 and TRBJ1-1; a weak D match, TRBD1 (6 bases). The CDR3 is 16 residues long. Germline CDR1 reads MNHEY; CDR2 reads SMNVEV (reference sequence). Trimming cost V 0 bases and J 6 bases, with 17 bases left between them. The CDR3 spells CASSLSLGAEVSEAFF. CDR3 nucleotides: TGTGCCAGCAGTTTATCGCTGGGGGCGGAGGTGTCTGAAGCTTTCTTT.

This clone came up a few times. The chain uses TRBV29-1 and TRBJ1-2, with D perhaps matching TRBD1 (5 bases). Trimming pared 4 bases from V and 4 bases from J, leaving 19 bases between. Germline V gives CDR1 SQVTM, CDR2 ANQGSEA. CDR3 length: 15 amino acids. CDR3 coding DNA: TGCAGCGTTGCCCGGGACGGAGCTTACAGCTATGGCTACACCTTC. Encoded protein: CSVARDGAYSYGYTF. The full variable domain, completed using reference TRBV29-1 and TRBJ1-2, is SAVISQKPSRDICQRGTSLTIQCQVDSQVTMMFWYRQQPGQSLTLIATANQGSEATYESGFVIDKFPISRPNLTFSTLTVSNMSPEDSSIYLCSVARDGAYSYGYTFGSGTRLTVV.

The chain is built from TRBV7-9 and TRBJ2-1; TRBD2 matches at 13 bases. Germline V CDR1 and CDR2: SEHNR, FQNEAQ (reference sequence). The CDR3 covers 15 residues. The ends lost 2 bases at V and 7 bases at J; junction bases unmatched: 2. The CDR3 region has the DNA TGTGCCAGCAGCTTAACTAGCGGGGGGGCAAATGAGCAGTTCTTC. Translation: CASSLTSGGANEQFF.

This chain joins TRBV7-2 and TRBJ2-2; D uncertain. Germline-derived CDR1 and CDR2 are SGHTA and FQGNSA. V was pared by 1 base and J by 0 bases, with 6 bases between. The CDR3 is made up of 15 amino acids. The CDR3 sequence: CASSLGAANTGELFF. The DNA for the CDR3 is TGTGCCAGCAGCTTAGGTGCAGCGAACACCGGGGAGCTGTTTTTT.

This chain links TRBV19 with TRBJ2-3, with D unclear. CDR1 and CDR2 (germline): LNHDA, SQIVND (reference sequence). Trimming took off 3 bases at V and 7 bases at J, with 8 bases between the two ends. The CDR3 covers 12 residues. The CDR3: CASSMTGYTQYF. The CDR3 nucleotides are TGTGCCAGTAGTATGACGGGTTATACGCAGTATTTT.

This rearrangement joins TRBV9 to TRBJ1-2, with 10 bases lining up with TRBD1. The CDR3 length is 15 residues. Trimming removed 4 bases from V and 11 bases from J; junction bases left unmatched: 14. Germline V gene lookup returns CDR1 SGDLS and CDR2 YYNGEE. For the CDR3, the DNA is TGTGCCAGCAGCTCCCCCGGGACAGGGGATTGGGGTTACACCTTC. It yields the protein CASSSPGTGDWGYTF.

V usage is TRBV7-2 and J usage is TRBJ1-2; D is undetermined. V gave up 4 bases and J gave up 8 bases, with 20 bases separating them. The V gene's germline CDR1 is SGHTA and CDR2 FQGNSA. This CDR3 is built from 15 residues. For the CDR3, the DNA is TGTGCCAGCAGCTCAGCTAGGGTTCGCGGCGGGGGCTACACCTTC. This gives the protein CASSSARVRGGGYTF.